This T cell receptor beta chain derives from a study of immune evolution from preneoplasia to lung adenocarcinoma. A single count supports this clone. No antigen is known for it. Findings of the study overall: Clonality was highest in normal lung, lower in later-stage lesions apparently. Normal lung had the highest top T cell clone frequencies.

Patients had resection in Japan or China between about 2013 and 2018. Histologic diagnosis was independently verified by two lung pathologists. The germline gives CDR1 SGHAT, CDR2 FQNNGV. Trimming removed 3 bases from V and 6 bases from J, with 11 bases in between. This CDR3 contains 13 residues. Clones were read by immunoSEQ multiplex PCR, and TCRdb kept only the in-frame ones, dropping some. The sample includes roughly 14,000 clones, 80% seen only once; the top ten take 4.9%. The TCR originated in a person aged 65 to 79 with lung adenocarcinoma. The specimen was FFPE minimally invasive lung adenocarcinoma tissue. The rearrangement links TRBV11-2 to TRBJ1-2; no firm D call. In DNA form, the CDR3 reads TGTGCCAGCAGCTTCGGCAGATTTAATGGCTACACCTTC. This codes for CASSFGRFNGYTF.